This T cell receptor (beta chain) was identified in a study of T cell responses to AZD1222 COVID-19 vaccine. This CDR3 has 14 residues. Per germline, CDR1 MDHEN and CDR2 SYDVKM. With 1 base removed from V and 2 bases from J, the gap between germline ends came to 8 bases. Study results and caveats: Repertoires were sampled only after the peak T cell response. Elevations in Spike-specific TCR breadth and depth followed administration of two AZD1222 doses. Donor demographics were predominantly white British with a female majority; clonal diversity may be underestimated. Spike-spanning, vaccine-associated CD4 TCRs were dominant at 160-218 and 743-854.

Of note for this clone: As yet, its antigen is unknown.

The protocol was immunoSEQ multiplex PCR, while the TCRdb copy is restricted to in-frame clones and leaves out a portion. Found here are about 190,000 clones, 80% to 95% of them singletons; the top ten hold approximately 1.5%. This sample comprised peripheral blood, obtained on day 0 of AZD1222 vaccination. The origin of this receptor is an adult in good health. The V call is TRBV28, the J call TRBJ1-2, with D hard to call. The CDR3 is CASSLFGSNYGYTF. Here the CDR3 DNA reads TGTGCCAGCAGTTTATTCGGCAGCAACTATGGCTACACCTTC.